The entry that follows covers one TCR beta chain sequence. As yet, its antigen is unknown. Cultured CD4+ T cell DNA was sequenced using the Oncomine TCR Beta short-read assay. One entry per CDR3 protein, called by TCRdb with MiXCR from the PCR reads. This sample has some 9,900 distinct CDR3 sequences; 30% occur once, and the top ten carry roughly a tenth. Regarding treatment: approximately nine-day PBMC culture with coronavirus spike peptide pools or control peptides (ViraFEST assay). The entry originates in a study of vaccination and CD4 T cells after COVID-19. Trimming left V 2 bases short and J 8 bases short, with 18 bases between. The CDR3 has 16 residues. CDR1 LGHNA and CDR2 YSLEER come from the germline V gene.

The chain joins TRBV4-3 to TRBJ1-4; D is perhaps TRBD1 (5 bases). This clonotype was sampled from a human donor who had recovered from COVID-19. The material sequenced was CD4+ T cells from blood, cultured in vitro, taken after SARS-CoV-2 vaccination. The DNA for the CDR3 is TGCGCCAGCAGCCAAACGGGAAGGGGAGAAGGGGAAAAACTGTTTTTT. Its translation: CASSQTGRGEGEKLFF.